Below, one TCR beta chain is given with its context. This clonotype was observed many times. The clone's antigen remains unknown. No much larger clone exists at a distance of one base, and base qualities are not known. These data belong to a study of identical twins (dated by TCRdb to about 2016). Turning to the overall study: TCR alpha and beta repertoires from monozygotic twins, unrelated adults of various ages and cord blood were deep-sequenced to test whether fetal clonotypes persist. To rule out contamination, replicate twin experiments were performed at different times with different library preparation protocols.

On the study overall, not on this receptor specifically: Invariant T cells such as MAIT and iNKT could partly confound zero-insertion analyses, though diverse VJ usage argued against this for most clonotypes. Recombination models systematically underestimated out-of-frame TCR alpha sharing in monozygotic twins but agreed with sharing between unrelated individuals. Abundant cord blood beta clonotypes had fewer insertions, young adult naive repertoires showed a similar but weaker trend, and memory repertoires showed no such trend. Conclusions relied on cross-sectional statistical analysis, since the same donors could not be followed over many years. The excess sharing between twins in beta out-of-frame sequences was weaker because fewer shared sequences reduced the signal-to-noise ratio. Compared with coincidental sharing between unrelated individuals, an excess of low generation-probability sequences was observed among out-of-frame TCR alpha sequences shared between twins.

Only healthy Caucasian donors were included. Three unrelated non-twin adults were also sequenced: a male aged 18 to 30, a male aged 50 to 60 and a female aged 50 to 60. Miltenyi CD45RO+ enrichment and human naive T-cell isolation kits were used to isolate memory (CD45RO+) and naive T cells from PBMC. Library preparation employed 5' RACE. Sequenced on an Illumina HiSeq 2000. A universal primer binding site was introduced by template switching, and a unique molecular identifier was present in the final cDNA, enabling accurate counting of TCR cDNA molecules. First-strand cDNA for TCR alpha and beta chains was synthesized from specific primers in the conserved constant-segment region. To control for contamination, each cDNA library was double barcoded with a SMART-Mk sample barcode plus Illumina barcodes. TruSeq adapter sequences and Illumina sample barcodes were added in two successive PCR steps. TCR alpha and beta cDNA libraries were sequenced on the Illumina HiSeq platform with custom primers. The source study handled its data this way. MiGEC was used to process raw reads and extract unique molecular identifiers, and MiXCR was used to find CDR3 positions. For each individual, recombination models were inferred using an EM algorithm with the repgenHMM and IGoR tools. The analysis of shared clonotypes was done with the tcR package in R, with sharing normalized by the product of cloneset sizes. To study raw recombination without the effects of thymic and clonal selection, out-of-frame nonproductive sequences were analyzed. The public reads were quality trimmed at Q25 with fastp and then assembled into clones with MiXCR by TCRdb, keeping productive beta chains. CDR3 protein duplicates are merged, each entry listing the most common genes and DNA. What appears here as the V and J calls and clone size reflects TCRdb's work, not the paper's. The sample has hundreds of thousands of distinct CDR3 sequences on record, around 6% of them singletons. The ten largest clonotypes hold around 2% of the sample.

Deletion took 9 bases off V and 4 bases off J, with a span of 12 bases between the germline ends. The CDR3 sequence holds 12 residues, the cysteine and phenylalanine included. Here the CDR3 DNA is all that survives: 36 bases in frame from base 1. The chain links TRBV12-3 or TRBV12-4 with TRBJ2-5, with the D gene uncertain. The TCR comes from a young man in good health. Sequences were obtained from naive T cells sorted from blood. What this sample's cell subset or site label stands for: cells isolated with a human naive T-cell isolation kit. The DNA sequence reads TGTGCCAGTCGCATCGTTACAGAGACCCAGTACTTC. Its amino acids are CASRIVTETQYF.